The text below deals with one T cell receptor (beta chain). What it binds is not known. This sample stems from a study of cytomegalovirus exposure and HLA in healthy donors. 13 Jbeta primers and 60 Vbeta primers were used for the PCR. Using immunoSEQ multiplex PCR, the repertoire was profiled, and TCRdb retains in-frame clones only, with some absent. The sample has about 70,000 clones, and its top ten clones hold roughly 1.7%. The CDR3 is 15 residues long. Notes on the study in general: Cytomegalovirus-associated status was assigned to about 180 TCR beta chains. The authors later linked a missense DCLRE1C variant to TCR beta V- and J-gene trimming. It was confirmed in vitro that a few of the CMV-associated chains were specific for CMV antigens.

The V gene is TRBV21-1, the J gene TRBJ2-5; TRBD2, the D gene given by the table, was not confirmed from the DNA. TRBV21-1 is reported as a pseudogene. Sequencing was done on a sample of PBMCs. This receptor was obtained from a young woman in good health and CMV-seronegative. The CDR3 reads CASSKVNGGAKTQYF. The CDR3 DNA follows: TGTGCCAGCAGCAAAGTTAACGGGGGGGCGAAGACCCAGTACTTC.